These 12 T cell receptor beta chains share one sample of origin, sequenced in a study of blood T cell repertoires in COVID-19 (dated by TCRdb to about 2020). The method was the immunoSEQ multiplex PCR assay. Entries here come from immuneACCESS through TCRdb and include only in-frame sequences with V and J called. Some clones fail to appear in such tables; in the studies checked, an unresolved V gene covers under half of the shortfall, and the cause of the remainder is unknown. This sample is represented by some 130,000 clones; roughly 78% of them were singletons. In total, the top ten clones hold 6% of the sample. Material: PBMCs or T cells enriched from blood (not recorded which). These receptors all come from a woman aged 45-65 years who had recovered from COVID-19.

V and J are TRBV9 and TRBJ1-1, with D tentatively TRBD1 (6 bases). The germline CDR1 and CDR2 sequences are SGDLS and YYNGEE. The CDR3 consists of 14 residues. The germline V and J ends were trimmed by 4 bases and 0 bases, with 10 bases remaining between them. This CDR3 reads CASSPDRMNTEAFF. The CDR3 DNA follows: TGTGCCAGCAGCCCGGACAGAATGAACACTGAAGCTTTCTTT.

The chain uses TRBV6-6 and TRBJ2-2; 7 nucleotides agree with TRBD2. Germline CDR1 reads MNHNY; CDR2 reads SVGAGI (reference sequence). The trim removed 6 bases at V and 4 bases at J, leaving 5 bases unmatched. The CDR3 contains 14 residues. CDR3 loop: CASRWTSGTGELFF. The CDR3, as DNA: TGTGCCAGCAGGTGGACTAGTGGCACCGGGGAGCTGTTTTTT.

This rearrangement joins TRBV7-3 to TRBJ2-1; D gene ambiguous. V lost 5 bases to trimming and J lost 4 bases, with 9 bases between them. The CDR3 has 13 residues. The germline gives CDR1 SGHTA, CDR2 FQGTGA. CDR3 in amino acids: CASSPTRYNEQFF. The CDR3 nucleotides read TGTGCCAGCAGCCCGACTCGTTACAATGAGCAGTTCTTC.

The chain joins TRBV3-1 (or the pseudogene TRBV3-2) to TRBJ1-1, with unresolved D. CDR3 length: 15 amino acids. Trimming shortened V by 1 base and J by 6 bases, and 15 bases separated the two germline ends. Germline V gives CDR1 LGHDT, CDR2 YNNKEL (reference sequence). The CDR3 protein is CASSQAWGGEAEAFF. The DNA for the CDR3 is TGTGCCAGCAGCCAAGCATGGGGAGGAGAGGCTGAAGCTTTCTTT.

V is TRBV2 and J is TRBJ2-4; D might be TRBD1 (6 bases). CDR1 SNHLY and CDR2 FYNNEI come from the germline V gene. Trimming took 5 bases from V and 0 from J, leaving 8 bases between them. The CDR3 has 14 residues. The CDR3 region has the DNA TGTGCCAGCAGTCTACAGGGAGCCAAAAACATTCAGTACTTC. Protein: CASSLQGAKNIQYF.

In nucleotides, the CDR3 is TGTGCCAGCAGTCCTTGGGGACAGGGAACGAACACCGGGGAGCTGTTTTTT. Its protein is CASSPWGQGTNTGELFF. The chain has TRBV27 and TRBJ2-2, with 9 nucleotides matching TRBD1. The V segment lost 5 bases and the J segment 0 bases; nucleotides outside the gene matches: 7. CDR3 size: 17 residues. Germline V lookup: CDR1 MNHEY, CDR2 SMNVEV (reference sequence).

This chain uses TRBV6-6 with TRBJ1-1, with no clear D. The CDR3 is made up of 15 amino acids. V was clipped by 2 bases and J by 3 bases, with 13 bases between them. Germline CDR1 is MNHNY and CDR2 is SVGAGI (reference sequence). The CDR3 coding sequence is TGTGCCAGCAGTTACGGGCAGGATCGTGACACTGAAGCTTTCTTT. It yields the protein CASSYGQDRDTEAFF.

The chain has TRBV3-1 (or the pseudogene TRBV3-2) and TRBJ2-2; perhaps TRBD2 as D (5 bases). The CDR3 sequence is 16 residues long. Trimming took off 0 bases at V and 4 bases at J, with 12 bases between the two ends. Germline loops: CDR1 LGHDT, CDR2 YNNKEL (reference sequence). The chain's CDR3 is CASSQDWRAGTGELFF. DNA of the CDR3: TGTGCCAGCAGCCAAGACTGGCGGGCGGGCACCGGGGAGCTGTTTTTT.

This clone was counted only a few times. The chain couples TRBV28 to TRBJ2-7, with a possible D match to TRBD1 (6 bases). Trimming stripped 6 bases from V and 2 bases from J, with 17 bases between. This CDR3 spans 15 amino acids. CDR1 and CDR2 from the germline V gene are MDHEN and SYDVKM. CDR3 sequence reads: CASRSRQVPTYEQYV. For the CDR3, the DNA is TGTGCCAGCAGATCCCGACAGGTTCCTACCTACGAGCAGTACGTC.

The sample holds one count of this clone. J is TRBJ1-4 and V is TRBV19; D is unclear. V gave up 6 bases and J gave up 13 bases, with 18 bases separating them. CDR1 and CDR2 (germline): LNHDA, SQIVND (reference sequence). CDR3 length: 13 residues. The CDR3 DNA is TGTGCCAGTAGCACCCAGGAACTCTGGCGACTGTTTTTT. As protein: CASSTQELWRLFF.

This clone was seen only a few times. V usage is TRBV18 and J usage is TRBJ1-2; 7 nucleotides agree with TRBD1. This CDR3 comprises 12 residues. The trim removed 3 bases at V and 11 bases at J, leaving 6 bases unmatched. Germline CDR1 reads KGHSH; CDR2 reads LQKENI. The CDR3 region is CASSPVDRAYTF. The CDR3 DNA reads TGTGCCAGCTCACCCGTTGACAGGGCTTACACCTTC.

This clone was counted many times. The rearrangement links TRBV10-3 to TRBJ2-4, with D perhaps matching TRBD1 (5 bases). Per the germline V gene, CDR1 is ENHRY and CDR2 is SYGVKD. The CDR3 is made up of 15 amino acids. V lost 4 bases and J 0 bases, leaving 10 bases between the germline ends. CDR3 sequence (DNA): TGTGCCATCAGTGGTGGGGCACCAGCCAAAAACATTCAGTACTTC. Translated: CAISGGAPAKNIQYF.